This T cell receptor beta chain appears in the sequencing data of a study of T cells after yellow fever vaccination. Production of TCR cDNA was by 5'RACE template switching, which also added a universal primer site and UMIs. TCRdb re-analysed the 5' RACE reads in MiXCR, keeping a single row per CDR3 protein. The data hold some 420,000 distinct CDR3 sequences, with around a sixth observed a single time. V was trimmed by 1 base and J by 0 bases, leaving 9 bases between them. The CDR3 runs 15 residues. Germline-derived CDR1 and CDR2 are SGHTA and FQGNSA. The sequencing used PBMCs, collected before the yellow fever booster vaccination. The V and J genes are TRBV7-2 and TRBJ1-2, with D perhaps TRBD1 (5 bases). The source of this sequence is a man younger than 30 who received the YFV17D yellow fever vaccine. Here the CDR3 reads CASSLGQLANYGYTF. For the CDR3, the DNA is TGTGCCAGCAGCTTAGGACAGCTAGCTAACTATGGCTACACCTTC.